This TCR beta chain was recorded in a study of blood T cell repertoires in COVID-19 (dated by TCRdb to 2018 to 2020). Context from the whole study: Collaborator samples came from the United States, Italy and Spain and covered acute and convalescent phases of COVID-19. The material from the prospective study consisted of cDNA or gDNA derived from T cells, B-cell-depleted T cells, or PBMCs. Deeply sampled blood TCRbeta repertoires from subjects exposed to, actively infected with, or recovered from COVID-19 were included in the dataset. The repertoires were made available in a free public database intended to serve as a resource for research on the immune response to SARS-CoV-2. The samples were drawn from the first 160 participants of the ongoing ImmuneRACE study and from 1,254 subjects provided by 6 global collaborators. The sample metadata nearly always contained a de-identified subject ID, COVID-19 status, age in years and sex. Where HLA class I and class II types were available, the types were taken from metadata supplied by the sample provider, not from assay-based typing. The full study reports these points: The quantity of clinical and demographic metadata differed by source and by participant and was supplied without curation.

This clone was found once. This receptor's antigen is unknown. Per-nucleotide qualities are absent, and no much larger clonotype sits a single base away. Whole blood was collected in K2EDTA tubes by collaborating institutions according to the institutions' own protocols. For TCRbeta analysis, collaborators shipped samples as frozen whole blood, isolated PBMCs, or DNA extracted from either of those sample types. Its CDR3 holds 12 amino acids, cysteine through phenylalanine. Only the CDR3 DNA stays, 36 bases, in frame from base 1. The germline V gene (reference sequence) supplies CDR1 SEHNR and CDR2 FQNEAQ. The germline ends are 3 bases apart after V is trimmed by 1 base and J by 2 bases. The immunoSEQ Assay, a bias-controlled multiplex PCR, was used to amplify TCRbeta CDR3 regions from genomic DNA. Per the source publication's procedure: Within the assay, amplification of reference gene primers was used to estimate how many nucleated cells each sample contained. To quantify the absolute abundance of each unique TCRbeta CDR3 rearrangement, sequence reads were collapsed and filtered. For each sample, productive Simpson clonality was calculated by taking the square root of Simpson's diversity index across productive rearrangements. This is the immuneACCESS table as TCRdb keeps it, with only in-frame sequences that have V and J called. A part of the clones is gone; compared with another copy, unresolved V genes explain less than half, and the rest is unexplained. That table is the source of V, J and clone size, and D and trimming were worked out from the DNA. For this sample there are approximately 120,000 clones; 80% to 90% appear just once. Under 11% of the sample is held by the ten biggest clonotypes.

What was sequenced was peripheral blood. The rearranged chain carries TRBV7-9 and TRBJ2-7, with no D gene named confidently. This clonotype was sampled from a human donor in a cohort sampled during active COVID-19. The CDR3 protein sequence reads: CASSLGTYEQYF. The DNA is as follows: TGTGCCAGCAGCTTAGGTACCTACGAGCAGTACTTC.